A single sample is the source of the 12 T cell receptor beta chains below, sequenced in a study of T cells in Graves' hyperthyroidism and ophthalmopathy. TCR beta CDR3 regions were amplified from RNA transcripts. First-round RT-PCR targeting the TCR CDR3 was performed with the HTBI primer set. MiXCR was run by TCRdb on the multiplex PCR reads, yielding one entry per CDR3 protein. Of fewer than 650,000 distinct CDR3 sequences listed, around 15% are singletons. What was sequenced was blood. These receptors all come from a woman aged 40 to 55 with Graves' hyperthyroidism.

This clonotype was counted a few times. The J gene is TRBJ1-2, the V gene TRBV2; D ambiguous. The germline V gene encodes CDR1 SNHLY and CDR2 FYNNEI. This CDR3 is built from 13 residues. V lost 4 bases to trimming and J lost 2 bases, with 8 bases between them. The CDR3 region has the DNA TGTGCCAGCAGTGGTACAGACAACTATGGCTACACCTTC. Its translation is CASSGTDNYGYTF. Using reference TRBV2 and TRBJ1-2 for the parts outside the CDR3, the full variable domain is EPEVTQTPSHQVTQMGQEVILRCVPISNHLYFYWYRQILGQKVEFLVSFYNNEISEKSEIFDDQFSVERPDGSNFTLKIRSTKLEDSAMYFCASSGTDNYGYTFGSGTRLTVV.

This clonotype was counted ten times or more. The chain's CDR3 is CASGRTGLAEAFF. The CDR3 DNA reads TGTGCCAGCGGACGGACAGGGTTGGCTGAAGCTTTCTTT. The chain links TRBV27 to TRBJ1-1; TRBD1 agrees at 8 bases. In germline, CDR1 is MNHEY, CDR2 SMNVEV (reference sequence). J lost 6 bases, V lost 8 bases, and 8 bases had no gene match. This CDR3 spans 13 amino acids.

This clonotype was seen a few times. The chain couples TRBV27 to TRBJ1-2; 7 nucleotides align to TRBD1. J gave up 6 bases and V 2 bases, and 9 bases lay outside the gene matches. Germline V gene sequence: CDR1 MNHEY, CDR2 SMNVEV (reference sequence). The CDR3 is made up of 15 amino acids. The CDR3 bases are TGTGCCAGCAGTTTAAACTCGCGAGGGGGCAATGGCTACACCTTC. Protein product: CASSLNSRGGNGYTF.

The chain uses TRBV9 and TRBJ1-2; D is uncertain. The germline V gene encodes CDR1 SGDLS and CDR2 YYNGEE. V lost 1 base, J lost 6 bases, and 13 bases lay in between. The CDR3 is 14 amino acids. This chain's CDR3 is CASSVNEGTDGYTF. The CDR3 nucleotides are TGTGCCAGCAGCGTAAACGAGGGAACGGATGGCTACACCTTC.

This clonotype was seen only a few times. The chain employs TRBV27 and TRBJ2-7; D gene uncertain. The CDR3 sequence is 16 residues long. The ends were cut back, 2 bases at V and 0 bases at J, with 14 bases in the middle. Germline CDR1 reads MNHEY; CDR2 reads SMNVEV (reference sequence). In DNA form, the CDR3 reads TGTGCCAGCAGTTTAACCCCCCTAACGGTCTCCTACGAGCAGTACTTC. It codes for CASSLTPLTVSYEQYF.

This clonotype was counted many times. V is TRBV2 and J is TRBJ2-1; the match to TRBD2 covers 7 bases. Germline CDR1 is SNHLY and CDR2 is FYNNEI. With V trimmed by 7 bases and J by 6 bases, 9 bases remained unmatched. The CDR3 runs to 14 residues. CDR3 amino acids: CASNLAGVGNEQFF. CDR3 sequence (DNA): TGTGCCAGCAATTTAGCGGGCGTGGGCAATGAGCAGTTCTTC.

This clonotype was seen repeatedly, ten times or more. The V gene is TRBV6-1, the J gene TRBJ1-5, with D perhaps matching TRBD1 (5 bases). Germline V CDR1 and CDR2: MNHNS, SASEGT. The CDR3 is 15 amino acids. Trimming stripped 9 bases from V and 3 bases from J, with 18 bases between. The CDR3 region is CASRDGAYTNQPQHF. The CDR3 DNA follows: TGTGCCAGTCGGGACGGAGCCTACACCAATCAGCCCCAGCATTTT.

This clonotype was detected only a few times. This chain uses TRBV6-5 with TRBJ1-3; D may be TRBD1 (6 bases). Germline lookup yields CDR1 MNHEY and CDR2 SVGAGI. Trimming pared 2 bases from V and 0 bases from J, leaving 11 bases between. The CDR3 extends over 16 amino acids. The CDR3 spells CASSYRQDGSGNTIYF. CDR3 coding DNA: TGTGCCAGCAGTTACCGACAGGACGGCTCTGGAAACACCATATATTTT.

The CDR3 coding sequence is TGCGCCAGCAGCCAAGAACATCCCCGGCCCATCTTAGAGACCCAGTACTTC. Translated, it gives CASSQEHPRPILETQYF. The chain links TRBV4-1 to TRBJ2-5; D gene unclear. Germline CDR1 and CDR2: MGHRA and YSYEKL. The CDR3 sequence is 17 residues long. Trimming removed 0 bases at V and 4 bases at J, with 18 bases between.

This clonotype was counted between two and nine times. One end of the junction fails to match germline, which may point to a read error. V is TRBV28 and J is TRBJ2-7, with a tentative D call TRBD2 (6 bases). This CDR3 has 12 residues. Germline V lookup: CDR1 MDHEN, CDR2 SYDVKM. CDR3 region: CAGSPGGYEQYF. The CDR3 DNA reads TGTGCCGGCAGCCCAGGAGGGTACGAGCAGTACTTC.

This clonotype was recorded at least ten times. CDR3 loop: CSATPGGRNEQFF. The CDR3 DNA follows: TGCAGTGCTACCCCGGGGGGGCGGAATGAGCAGTTCTTC. V is TRBV20-1 and J is TRBJ2-1, with TRBD2 identical over 8 bases. V lost 4 bases and J lost 7; bases outside the gene matches: 6. Germline V CDR1 and CDR2: DFQATT, SNEGSKA (reference sequence). CDR3 length: 13 residues.

The chain recombines TRBV5-1 with TRBJ2-6, with 9 bases fitting TRBD1. In germline, CDR1 is SGHRS, CDR2 YFSETQ. V lost 3 bases to trimming and J lost 0 bases; unmatched junction nucleotides: 7. The length of the CDR3 is 18 residues. The DNA of the CDR3 is TGCGCCAGCAGCTCCGGGACAGGGCGAAGCTCTGGGGCCAACGTCCTGACTTTC. It is translated as CASSSGTGRSSGANVLTF.